Listed here is a single T cell receptor beta chain. No antigen is known for it. The data belong to a study of regulatory dendritic cells for organ transplantation. General study points: Among resting subsets, memory CD8+ cells contained the most alloreactive clonotypes.

Clones were sequenced by immunoSEQ multiplex PCR, and TCRdb holds only the in-frame ones, with some missing. The sample lists under 50,000 clones, around nine tenths occurring once. The V gene's germline CDR1 is KGHSH and CDR2 LQKENI. CDR3 length equals 14 residues. Deletions cut 6 bases from V and 2 bases from J, with 12 bases between. Source material: naive CD8+ T cells from blood. Sample subset: CD45RA+ naive T cells. This TCR was sampled from a human donor in good health. The chain recombines TRBV18 with TRBJ2-3; D gene ambiguous. CDR3 sequence: CASSPFGPTDTQYF. DNA for the CDR3: TGTGCCAGCTCTCCTTTTGGGCCCACAGATACGCAGTATTTT.